The source of this T cell receptor (beta chain) is a study of blood T cell repertoires in COVID-19. Study-level information: Samples representing acute and convalescent COVID-19 were sourced from the United States, Italy and Spain. The analysed material was cDNA or gDNA that came from T cells, B-cell-depleted T cells, or PBMCs.

Trimming took 4 bases from V and 4 from J, leaving 5 bases between them. Germline CDR1 is SGHTA and CDR2 is FQGNSA. There are 11 residues in the CDR3. Authors' data handling: Reference gene primer amplification gave nucleated cell count estimates. TCRdb keeps only in-frame clones here, not all; method: immunoSEQ multiplex PCR. The V and J calls and clone size were taken over from that table, and D and trimming were inferred from the DNA. The sample records under 80,000 clones, 85% to 90% being singletons. The chain is built from TRBV7-2 and TRBJ2-7; unclear D gene. Source material: peripheral blood. The source is a man older than 75 in a cohort sampled during active COVID-19. The CDR3 sequence is CASSSRYEQYF. The CDR3 region has the DNA TGTGCCAGCAGCTCGAGGTACGAGCAGTACTTC.